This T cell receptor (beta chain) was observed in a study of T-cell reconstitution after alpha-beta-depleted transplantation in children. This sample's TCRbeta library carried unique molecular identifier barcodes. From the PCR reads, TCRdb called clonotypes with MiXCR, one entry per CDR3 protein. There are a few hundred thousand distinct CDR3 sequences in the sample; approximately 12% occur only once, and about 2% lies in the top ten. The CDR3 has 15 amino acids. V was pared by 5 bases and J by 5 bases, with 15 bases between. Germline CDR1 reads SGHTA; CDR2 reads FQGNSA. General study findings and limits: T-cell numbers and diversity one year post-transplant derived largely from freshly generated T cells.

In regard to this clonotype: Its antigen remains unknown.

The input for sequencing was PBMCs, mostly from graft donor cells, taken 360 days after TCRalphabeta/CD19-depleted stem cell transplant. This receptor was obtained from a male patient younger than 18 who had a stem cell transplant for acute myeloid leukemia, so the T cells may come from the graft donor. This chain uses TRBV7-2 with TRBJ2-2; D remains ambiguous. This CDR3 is CASSVTKIKTGELFF. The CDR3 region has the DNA TGTGCCAGCAGCGTCACAAAGATTAAGACCGGGGAGCTGTTTTTT.